This TCR beta chain stems from a study of CD8+CD57+ T cells in acquired aplastic anemia. It was patients with CD8+CD57+ cell expansion by flow cytometry who were chosen for sequencing. Each patient had severe acquired aplastic anemia. The use of genomic DNA as template underpinned the TCR beta VDJ and CDR3 profiling. TCRdb reanalysed the reads using MiXCR and keeps one entry per CDR3 protein. The table has roughly 170,000 distinct CDR3 sequences, roughly 50% seen once. The CDR3 is made up of 11 amino acids. Deletions cut 4 bases from V and 9 bases from J, with 7 bases between. Germline V gene lookup returns CDR1 ENHRY and CDR2 SYGVKD.

Sequencing used sorted CD4+, CD8+, or CD8+CD57+ T cells (not recorded which) from PBMCs. The TCR originated in a human donor with aplastic anemia. The J gene is TRBJ2-1, the V gene TRBV10-3; D gene ambiguous. The CDR3 reads CAISGVREQFF. The CDR3 DNA is TGTGCCATCAGTGGCGTGCGTGAGCAGTTCTTC.